This TCR beta chain was recovered during a study of blood T cell repertoires in COVID-19. Background on the study: T cells, B-cell-depleted T cells, or PBMCs provided the cDNA or gDNA that served as material.

Sequencing used immunoSEQ multiplex PCR; TCRdb keeps in-frame clones, though not all of them. The sample carries roughly 230,000 clones, roughly four fifths recorded once. This clone has just a few counts. Sequenced input: peripheral blood. The sequence came from a man aged 45 to 65 with acute or convalescent COVID-19.

The CDR3: CASSLIDRGETGELFF. Written as DNA, the CDR3 is TGTGCCAGCAGTTTGATTGACAGGGGAGAGACCGGGGAGCTGTTTTTT. The chain couples TRBV13 to TRBJ2-2; 8 bases line up with TRBD1. Germline trimming cut 6 bases from V and 5 bases from J; bases unmatched to any gene: 11. Germline V CDR1 and CDR2: PRHDT, FYEKMQ (reference sequence). The CDR3 covers 16 residues.